The text below deals with one T cell receptor beta chain. In germline, CDR1 is LGHDT, CDR2 YNNKEL (reference sequence). Trimming took 2 bases from V and 2 from J, leaving 4 bases between them. This CDR3 has 14 residues. TCRdb's table, derived via immunoSEQ multiplex PCR, lists solely in-frame clones and lacks some. The sample has some 71,000 clones; more than 70% are singletons. The data are from a study of control samples from healthy donors and cancer patients. The chain uses TRBV3-1 (or the pseudogene TRBV3-2) and TRBJ1-6; D unclear. Sample: PBMCs. The clonotype was recovered from a woman between 50 and 59 years old with head and neck cancer. The CDR3 DNA is TGTGCCAGCAGCCAACAGGCCTATAATTCACCCCTCCACTTT. Encoded protein: CASSQQAYNSPLHF.